This is a list of T cell receptor beta chains from one sample in a study of graft-versus-host responses after intestinal transplantation. Their target antigens are unknown. The data were produced by immunoSEQ multiplex PCR, yet TCRdb's version contains in-frame clones alone and is incomplete. Counted here are 99,000 or so clones, more than 85% occurring once; the ten biggest clones make up about 0.9%. The sample was unstimulated CD4+ T cells sorted from spleen or lymph node cells, taken before intestinal transplant. These receptors were taken from a human donor who received an intestinal transplant. The CDR3 runs from the conserved cysteine through the conserved F or W. The D gene is left open where the match is weak. Only some rows state a clone size, as once, few, many or a class for expanded clones.

D gene	V gene	J gene	clone size	CDR3 DNA	CDR3 protein
.	TRBV6-5	TRBJ1-5	.	TGTGCCAGCACAATGGGGGGGGGTCATCAGCCCCAGCATTTT	CASTMGGGHQPQHF
.	TRBV7-9	TRBJ1-5	.	TGTGCCAGCAGCTTTGGACACAATCAGCCCCAGCATTTT	CASSFGHNQPQHF
TRBD1	TRBV28	TRBJ2-7	.	TGTGCCAGCAGTATACCGGGACAGGGACAATACGAGCAGTACTTC	CASSIPGQGQYEQYF
TRBD1	TRBV30	TRBJ1-5	.	TGTGCCTGGACCGTAAAACAGGGGAATCAGCCCCAGCATTTT	CAWTVKQGNQPQHF
.	TRBV7-9	TRBJ1-2	.	TGTGCCAGCAGCTTATTGACAGCTAACTATGGCTACACCTTC	CASSLLTANYGYTF
.	TRBV27	TRBJ1-4	.	TGTGCCAGCAGACCAACCCGTGGGAGTGAAAAACTGTTTTTT	CASRPTRGSEKLFF
.	TRBV4-2	TRBJ2-3	.	TGTGCCAGCAGCCAAGATATCAGAGGTGGTGATACGCAGTATTTT	CASSQDIRGGDTQYF
.	TRBV9	TRBJ2-3	few	TGTGCCAGCAGCGTAGTCGGCGGTACGCAGTATTTT	CASSVVGGTQYF
.	TRBV7-7	TRBJ2-5	.	TGTGCCAGCTCCGGGGGGCGCGTGGAGACCCAGTACTTC	CASSGGRVETQYF
TRBD2	TRBV4-2	TRBJ2-2	.	TGTGCCAGCAGCCAGGCTGGACTAGCGGGGGTTACCGGGGAGCTGTTTTTT	CASSQAGLAGVTGELFF
.	TRBV15	TRBJ2-7	.	TGTGCCACCAGCAGAGATCCGGGGCCCTACGAGCAGTACTTC	CATSRDPGPYEQYF
.	TRBV2	TRBJ1-6	.	TGTGCCAGCAGTGATAGCTGGTCTTCACCCCTCCACTTT	CASSDSWSSPLHF
.	TRBV5-6	TRBJ2-1	.	TGTGCCAGCAGCTTACGCGGGCTTAGCTCCTACAATGAGCAGTTCTTC	CASSLRGLSSYNEQFF
.	TRBV5-1	TRBJ1-2	.	TGCGCCAGCAGCGTGGACTTTTCTAGGGATGGCTACACCTTC	CASSVDFSRDGYTF
TRBD1	TRBV13	TRBJ1-2	.	TGTGCCAGCAGCTCGACAGGGTATAGCTATGGCTACACCTTC	CASSSTGYSYGYTF
.	TRBV30	TRBJ2-2	.	TGTGCCTCCTTAAAGGGGGGGACGAACACCGGGGAGCTGTTTTTT	CASLKGGTNTGELFF
.	TRBV5-1	TRBJ2-7	.	TGCGCCAGCAGCTTGAGGGGCGAGCAGTACTTC	CASSLRGEQYF
TRBD2	TRBV10-1	TRBJ2-3	.	TGCGCCAGCAGCCGACTAGCGGGGCGCACAGATACGCAGTATTTT	CASSRLAGRTDTQYF
.	TRBV18	TRBJ2-7	.	TGTGCCAGCTCACCAGGGAGCTACGAGCAGTACTTC	CASSPGSYEQYF
.	TRBV28	TRBJ2-3	once	TGTGCCAGCAGTTTATGGCTACAGACAGATACGCAGTATTTT	CASSLWLQTDTQYF
.	TRBV11-2	TRBJ1-5	.	TGTGCCAGCAGCTCACAGGATAGCAATCAGCCCCAGCATTTT	CASSSQDSNQPQHF
.	TRBV9	TRBJ1-1	.	TGTGCCAGCAGCGTAGAAACAGGCACTGAAGCTTTCTTT	CASSVETGTEAFF
.	TRBV5-1	TRBJ1-1	few	TGCGCCAGCAGCTTGGGACCCGGTCGGCTCATGAACACTGAAGCTTTCTTT	CASSLGPGRLMNTEAFF
TRBD2	TRBV11-3	TRBJ2-2	.	TGTGCCAGCCCCGAGGTACTAGCGGGAGCCGGGGAGCTGTTTTTT	CASPEVLAGAGELFF
.	TRBV25-1	TRBJ1-2	.	TGTGCCAGCAGTGAATACGAGACCTATGGCTACACCTTC	CASSEYETYGYTF
.	TRBV28	TRBJ1-1	.	TGTGCCAGCAGTTTATCCGGCCTCAACACTGAAGCTTTCTTT	CASSLSGLNTEAFF